These 32 T cell receptor beta chains were all obtained from the same sample, sequenced in a study of T cell repertoires in cytomegalovirus infection. Via MiXCR, TCRdb re-called the reads, giving one row per CDR3 protein. The profile covers 630,000 or so distinct CDR3 sequences, with 20% to 25% appearing a single time and around 8% taken by the ten largest. The sample consisted of CD8+ T cells from PBMCs. These receptors were collected from a human donor in good health (CMV status not recorded). Some clones in this sample may be carry-over from other donors' samples.

This chain uses TRBV29-1 with TRBJ1-3, with 7 bases lining up with TRBD1. Germline CDR1 is SQVTM and CDR2 is ANQGSEA. CDR3 length: 12 amino acids. V lost 5 bases and J lost 2; bases outside the gene matches: 0. CDR3 in DNA: TGCAGCGTTACAGGGGCTGGAAACACCATATATTTT. Amino acids: CSVTGAGNTIYF.

The gene calls are TRBV7-4 and TRBJ2-7, with D possibly matching TRBD1 (6 bases). Germline CDR1 and CDR2: SGHVT and SQSDAQ. The V and J ends lost 5 bases and 3 bases respectively, with 14 bases between them. This CDR3 has 14 amino acids. The CDR3 DNA reads TGTGCCAGCAGCCGTGAGGGGGTAAACTACGAGCAGTACGTC. Protein product: CASSREGVNYEQYV.

The chain joins TRBV6-6 to TRBJ1-3; D is possibly TRBD1 (6 bases). Looked up from germline, CDR1 is MNHNY and CDR2 is SVGAGI (reference sequence). Between the trimmed V and J ends, which lost 6 bases and 11 bases, there was a span of 17 bases. The CDR3 sequence is 13 residues long. DNA of the CDR3: TGTGCCAGCAGCCTCGGACAGTTGGGCTCCATATATTTT. Amino acids: CASSLGQLGSIYF.

J is TRBJ2-7 and V is TRBV28, with TRBD1 identical over 12 bases. CDR1 is MDHEN, CDR2 SYDVKM, per germline. CDR3 length: 15 amino acids. The DNA for the CDR3 is TGCGCCAGCAGTTCCCCGGGACAGGGGGCACGGGAGCAGTACGTC. Translation gives CASSSPGQGAREQYV.

This clonotype has only a few counts. The CDR3 bases are TGTGCCAGCAGTGAAGCGGGGGGCACGAACACCGGGGAGCTGTTTTTT. As protein: CASSEAGGTNTGELFF. The chain joins TRBV6-1 to TRBJ2-2; the D call may be TRBD1 or TRBD2 (6 bases each). Trimming removed 0 bases from V and 0 bases from J, with 8 bases in between. This CDR3 has 16 residues. Germline lookup yields CDR1 MNHNS and CDR2 SASEGT.

CDR3 sequence reads: CASSSLASGGAGNEQFF. As DNA, the CDR3 is TGTGCCAGCAGTTCCCTAGCTTCCGGGGGGGCCGGCAATGAGCAGTTCTTC. The rearrangement joins TRBV28 to TRBJ2-1; 8 bases line up with TRBD2. CDR1 and CDR2 (germline): MDHEN, SYDVKM. V trimming: 4 bases; J trimming: 6 bases; junction bases outside the gene matches: 14. The CDR3 is 17 residues long.

The V and J genes are TRBV6-6 and TRBJ2-1; D possibly corresponds to TRBD1 (6 bases). Trimming removed 0 bases from V and 2 bases from J, with 11 bases in between. The CDR3 length is 16 residues. Germline values: CDR1 MNHNY, CDR2 SVGAGI (reference sequence). The CDR3 region is CASSYSGQGPYNEQFF. The DNA for the CDR3 is TGTGCCAGCAGTTACTCTGGGCAGGGGCCCTACAATGAGCAGTTCTTC.

V is TRBV12-3 or TRBV12-4 and J is TRBJ2-5; D unclear. V shed 3 bases and J shed 1 base, with 9 bases lying between them. CDR3 length: 14 amino acids. This CDR3 reads CASSFSASQETQYF. DNA for the CDR3: TGTGCCAGCAGTTTTTCGGCGAGCCAAGAGACCCAGTACTTC.

This clonotype was seen a handful of times. This chain connects TRBV28 to TRBJ2-5; D not resolved. The germline gives CDR1 MDHEN, CDR2 SYDVKM. The CDR3 runs to 14 residues. The V and J ends lost 2 bases and 5 bases respectively, with 12 bases between them. This chain's CDR3 is CASSLRAWIETQYF. Written as DNA, the CDR3 is TGTGCCAGCAGTTTACGGGCTTGGATCGAGACCCAGTACTTC. The whole variable domain, remainder taken from reference TRBV28 and TRBJ2-5, is DVKVTQSSRYLVKRTGEKVFLECVQDMDHENMFWYRQDPGLGLRLIYFSYDVKMKEKGDIPEGYSVSREKKERFSLILESASTNQTSMYLCASSLRAWIETQYFGPGTRLLVL.

This clonotype occurred many times. The V call is TRBV6-6, the J call TRBJ1-5, with D perhaps matching TRBD1 (5 bases). This CDR3 is 16 amino acids long. Per the germline V gene, CDR1 is MNHNY and CDR2 is SVGAGI (reference sequence). V lost 0 bases, J lost 2 bases, and 11 bases lay in between. DNA of the CDR3: TGTGCCAGCAGTTACTCGACGGGAGGGGGCAATCAGCCCCAGCATTTT. As protein: CASSYSTGGGNQPQHF.

The genes are TRBV5-1 and TRBJ2-7; possibly TRBD1 for D (6 bases). Trimming pared 5 bases from V and 2 bases from J, leaving 11 bases between. From germline, CDR1 is SGHRS and CDR2 YFSETQ. The CDR3 loop spans 13 amino acids. The CDR3 DNA follows: TGCGCCAGCAGTTGGGACAAGCCCTACGAGCAGTACTTC. It specifies CASSWDKPYEQYF.

This clonotype was recorded at least ten times. The J gene is TRBJ1-2, the V gene TRBV7-9; D not resolved. Germline loops: CDR1 SEHNR, CDR2 FQNEAQ (reference sequence). V was cut by 7 bases and J by 0 bases, with 12 bases left in between. CDR3 length equals 14 residues. The CDR3 DNA is TGTGCCAGCACCCTCTCCAGTGCTAACTATGGCTACACCTTC. This encodes CASTLSSANYGYTF.

This clonotype was observed a few times. The gene calls are TRBV28 and TRBJ2-3, with 9 bases matching TRBD2. The ends lost 2 bases at V and 4 bases at J; junction bases unmatched: 4. The CDR3 totals 15 residues. Per the germline V gene, CDR1 is MDHEN and CDR2 is SYDVKM. CDR3 in amino acids: CASSLGTSRADTQYF. The CDR3 region has the DNA TGTGCCAGCAGTTTAGGGACTAGCAGGGCAGATACGCAGTATTTT. Drawing the rest from reference TRBV28 and TRBJ2-3, the complete variable domain is DVKVTQSSRYLVKRTGEKVFLECVQDMDHENMFWYRQDPGLGLRLIYFSYDVKMKEKGDIPEGYSVSREKKERFSLILESASTNQTSMYLCASSLGTSRADTQYFGPGTRLTVL.

In its sample, this clonotype was seen a few times. The CDR3 reads CASSPGGQQGYTF. The CDR3 nucleotides read TGTGCCAGCAGCCCTGGAGGGCAGCAAGGCTACACCTTC. The rearrangement uses TRBV7-3 and TRBJ1-2, with D unresolved. Germline assignment: CDR1 SGHTA and CDR2 FQGTGA. The CDR3 is 13 residues long. V dropped 5 bases and J dropped 8 bases, with 15 bases sitting between them.

This clonotype was seen a handful of times. This sequence joins TRBV2 and TRBJ2-3; 11 nucleotides align to TRBD2. Germline trimming cut 5 bases from V and 0 bases from J; bases unmatched to any gene: 16. The CDR3 loop spans 20 amino acids. CDR1 is SNHLY, CDR2 FYNNEI, per germline. CDR3 in amino acids: CASSWDTASGGIASTDTQYF. The DNA for the CDR3 is TGTGCCAGCAGTTGGGATACAGCTAGCGGGGGGATAGCTAGCACAGATACGCAGTATTTT.

This clonotype was observed many times. The genes are TRBV6-2 or TRBV6-3 and TRBJ2-3; D possibly corresponds to TRBD2 (5 bases). CDR1 and CDR2 (germline): MNHEY, SVGEGT. The CDR3 extends over 13 amino acids. The ends were cut back, 5 bases at V and 4 bases at J, with 10 bases in the middle. CDR3 nucleotide sequence: TGTGCCAGCAGTGTTGACTATTCAGATACGCAGTATTTT. Amino acid sequence: CASSVDYSDTQYF.

The rearrangement links TRBV20-1 to TRBJ2-5, with TRBD2 matching over 8 bases. Germline V CDR1 and CDR2: DFQATT, SNEGSKA (reference sequence). Losses at the gene ends were 0 bases for V and 0 bases for J; bases not matched to a gene: 6. The CDR3 is 16 amino acids. CDR3 bases: TGCAGTGCTAGAGATATCGGGGGGGCGTACCAAGAGACCCAGTACTTC. Residues: CSARDIGGAYQETQYF.

V is TRBV11-3 and J is TRBJ2-7; tentative D call: TRBD1 (5 bases). This CDR3 is built from 14 residues. CDR1 and CDR2 from the germline V gene are SGHNT and YENEEA. V shed 10 bases and J shed 1 base, with 17 bases lying between them. The CDR3: CANPPDRASYEQYV. Here the CDR3 DNA reads TGTGCCAACCCCCCCGACAGAGCTTCCTACGAGCAGTACGTC.

V and J are TRBV10-3 and TRBJ2-7; a possible D gene is TRBD1 (5 bases). CDR1 is ENHRY, CDR2 SYGVKD, per germline. The CDR3 runs to 13 residues. Trimming shortened V by 7 bases and J by 1 base, and 11 bases separated the two germline ends. This CDR3 reads CAITTGESYEQYF. The CDR3 DNA reads as TGTGCCATCACAACAGGAGAATCCTACGAGCAGTACTTC.

The chain carries TRBV6-2 or TRBV6-3 and TRBJ2-3, with 7 positions matching TRBD2. CDR1 and CDR2 from the germline V gene are MNHEY and SVGEGT. After removal of 6 bases from V and 0 bases from J, the junction contained 6 bases not matched to a gene. The CDR3 totals 15 residues. The DNA of the CDR3 is TGTGCCAGCAGAGAAACTAGCGACAGCACAGATACGCAGTATTTT. Its protein is CASRETSDSTDTQYF.

V is TRBV9 and J is TRBJ1-1, with 7 positions matching TRBD1. Trimming removed 4 bases from V and 1 base from J; junction bases left unmatched: 7. Germline CDR1 and CDR2: SGDLS and YYNGEE. The CDR3 is 15 amino acids. DNA for the CDR3: TGTGCCAGCAGCTTCCGGGACAGTCCGAACACTGAAGCTTTCTTT. This encodes CASSFRDSPNTEAFF.

As concerns this clonotype: A much larger clone sits a single nucleotide away, making a read error possible. This chain connects TRBV28 to TRBJ2-7; D is perhaps TRBD2 (5 bases). This CDR3 is 16 amino acids long. The V gene's germline CDR1 is MDHEN and CDR2 SYDVKM. The CDR3: CVSRQSGNLRAYEQYV. The CDR3 DNA reads as TGTGTCAGCCGCCAGTCGGGGAACCTTCGGGCCTACGAGCAGTACGTC.

Ten or more counts support this clonotype. The V gene is TRBV7-9, the J gene TRBJ2-2, with D maybe TRBD1 (6 bases). The germline V gene encodes CDR1 SEHNR and CDR2 FQNEAQ (reference sequence). Trimming left V 6 bases short and J 0 bases short, with 14 bases between. This CDR3 spans 16 amino acids. Written as DNA, the CDR3 is TGTGCCAGCAGACCAACCGACAGGCCGAACACCGGGGAGCTGTTTTTT. Its protein is CASRPTDRPNTGELFF.

This clonotype was seen a handful of times. The rearrangement joins TRBV2 to TRBJ2-1; 8 bases agree with TRBD2. Germline-derived CDR1 and CDR2 are SNHLY and FYNNEI. The CDR3 is made up of 14 amino acids. The CDR3 bases are TGTGGGGAAAGCGGGGGCAGCTCCTACAATGAGCAGTTCTTC. It codes for CGESGGSSYNEQFF.

This clonotype turned up a few times. This chain uses TRBV9 with TRBJ2-3; no reliable D call. The V gene's germline CDR1 is SGDLS and CDR2 YYNGEE. The germline V and J ends were trimmed by 3 bases and 4 bases, with 18 bases remaining between them. This CDR3 spans 16 amino acids. The CDR3 DNA follows: TGTGCCAGCAGCGGATCTACACCGGCCCCCGCAGATACGCAGTATTTT. Its protein is CASSGSTPAPADTQYF.

This clonotype came up many times. The V gene is TRBV25-1, the J gene TRBJ1-4; D is uncertain. The CDR3 contains 14 residues. CDR1 is MGHDK and CDR2 is SYGVNS in the germline V gene. With 2 bases removed from V and 7 bases from J, the gap between germline ends came to 11 bases. The CDR3 sequence is CASSERIIGEKLFF. As DNA, the CDR3 is TGTGCCAGCAGTGAACGAATCATTGGTGAAAAACTGTTTTTT. Full variable domain (rest looked up from reference TRBV25-1 and TRBJ1-4): EADIYQTPRYLVIGTGKKITLECSQTMGHDKMYWYQQDPGMELHLIHYSYGVNSTEKGDLSSESTVSRIRTEHFPLTLESARPSHTSQYLCASSERIIGEKLFFGSGTQLSVL.

This clonotype was picked up a small number of times. V gene TRBV2 combines with J gene TRBJ1-2; D is ambiguous. Germline V CDR1 and CDR2: SNHLY, FYNNEI. Trimming cost V 2 bases and J 4 bases, with 11 bases left between them. This CDR3 has 14 amino acids. The CDR3 is CASSERAVAYGYTF. The CDR3 nucleotides read TGTGCCAGCAGTGAAAGGGCCGTTGCCTATGGCTACACCTTC.

Regarding this clonotype: A much larger clone sits a single nucleotide away, making a read error possible. The CDR3 protein is CASSLTGGGQKTQYF. The CDR3 region has the DNA TGTGCCAGCAGCTTGACAGGGGGGGGCCAAAAGACCCAGTACTTC. V is TRBV7-8 and J is TRBJ2-5; 9 positions agree with TRBD1. Germline V gives CDR1 SGHVS, CDR2 FQNEAQ. This CDR3 spans 15 amino acids.

The chain joins TRBV19 to TRBJ2-7; a weak D match, TRBD1 (5 bases). The CDR3 runs 14 residues. CDR1 is LNHDA, CDR2 SQIVND, per germline (reference sequence). V lost 7 bases, J lost 2 bases, and 15 bases lay in between. CDR3 sequence: CASTLGAGPYEQYF. CDR3 nucleotides: TGTGCCAGTACCTTAGGGGCAGGGCCCTACGAGCAGTACTTC.

The sample holds one count of this clonotype. The germline gene is not matched at one end of the junction; a read error may be the cause. The J gene is TRBJ2-1, the V gene TRBV6-5; D uncertain. This CDR3 is 12 amino acids long. Germline assignment: CDR1 MNHEY and CDR2 SVGAGI. CDR3 DNA: TGTGTCAGCAGTTACTCGAAAAGGGAGCAGTTCTTC. Residues: CVSSYSKREQFF.

This sequence joins TRBV25-1 and TRBJ2-7; a weak D match, TRBD2 (6 bases). V lost 1 base, J lost 6 bases, and 13 bases lay in between. CDR3 size: 14 residues. Germline values: CDR1 MGHDK, CDR2 SYGVNS. The CDR3 DNA reads TGTGCCAGCAGTGAATCAGGAAGGAGGGGCGAGCAGTACTTC. It codes for CASSESGRRGEQYF.

Many counts were recorded for this clonotype. This chain uses TRBV7-2 with TRBJ2-5, with 7 bases fitting TRBD2. Per germline, CDR1 SGHTA and CDR2 FQGNSA. CDR3 length: 14 amino acids. With V trimmed by 2 bases and J by 4 bases, 4 bases remained unmatched. CDR3 in DNA: TGTGCCAGCAGCTTATATGCGGGGGTAGAGACCCAGTACTTC. This gives the protein CASSLYAGVETQYF.